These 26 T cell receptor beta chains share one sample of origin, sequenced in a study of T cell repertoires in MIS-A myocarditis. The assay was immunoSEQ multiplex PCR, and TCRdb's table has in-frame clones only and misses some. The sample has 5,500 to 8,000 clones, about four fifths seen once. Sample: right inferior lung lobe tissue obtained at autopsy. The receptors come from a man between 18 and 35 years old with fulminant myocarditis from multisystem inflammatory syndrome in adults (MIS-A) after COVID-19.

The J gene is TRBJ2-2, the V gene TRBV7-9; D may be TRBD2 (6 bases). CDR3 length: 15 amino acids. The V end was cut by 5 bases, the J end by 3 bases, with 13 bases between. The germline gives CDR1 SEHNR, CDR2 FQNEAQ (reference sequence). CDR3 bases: TGTGCCAGCAGCACCAGCGGGTTGGACACCGGGGAGCTGTTTTTT. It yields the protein CASSTSGLDTGELFF.

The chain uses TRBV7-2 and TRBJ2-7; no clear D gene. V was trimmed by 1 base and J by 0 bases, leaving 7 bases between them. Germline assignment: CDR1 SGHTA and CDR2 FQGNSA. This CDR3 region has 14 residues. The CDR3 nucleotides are TGTGCCAGCAGCTTAGATGCCGCCTCCTACGAGCAGTACTTC. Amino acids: CASSLDAASYEQYF.

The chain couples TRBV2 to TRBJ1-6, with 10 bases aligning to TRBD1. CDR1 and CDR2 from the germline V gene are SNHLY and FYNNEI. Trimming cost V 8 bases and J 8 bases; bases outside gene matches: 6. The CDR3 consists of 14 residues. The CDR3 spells CASGRQGAYSPLHF. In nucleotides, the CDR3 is TGTGCCAGCGGAAGACAGGGGGCTTATTCACCCCTCCACTTT.

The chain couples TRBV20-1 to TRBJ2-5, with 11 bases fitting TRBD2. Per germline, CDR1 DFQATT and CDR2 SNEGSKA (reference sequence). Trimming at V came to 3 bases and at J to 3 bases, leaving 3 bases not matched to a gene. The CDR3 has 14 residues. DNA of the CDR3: TGCAGTGCTAGTAGCGGGAGGGCCGAAGAGACCCAGTACTTC. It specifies CSASSGRAEETQYF.

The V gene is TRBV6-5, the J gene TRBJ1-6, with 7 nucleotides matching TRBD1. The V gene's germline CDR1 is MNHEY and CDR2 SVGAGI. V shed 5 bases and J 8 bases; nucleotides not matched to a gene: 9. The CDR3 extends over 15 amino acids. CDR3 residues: CASSNLPGGDSPLHF. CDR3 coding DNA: TGTGCCAGCAGTAACCTACCAGGGGGGGATTCACCCCTCCACTTT.

The CDR3 coding sequence is TGTGCCACCGGGACTAGCGGGGGCCGTTACAATGAGCAGTTCTTC. Its translation is CATGTSGGRYNEQFF. The chain recombines TRBV19 with TRBJ2-1; 14 bases line up with TRBD2. This CDR3 has 15 residues. Looked up from germline, CDR1 is LNHDA and CDR2 is SQIVND (reference sequence). The junction had 6 bases not matched to a gene; V was cut back by 10 bases and J by 4 bases.

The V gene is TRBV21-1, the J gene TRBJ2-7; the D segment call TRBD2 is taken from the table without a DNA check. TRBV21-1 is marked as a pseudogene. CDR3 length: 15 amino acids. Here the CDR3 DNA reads TGTGCCAGCAGCAACCGACGGAGTCTGTCCTACGAGCAGTACTTC. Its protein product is CASSNRRSLSYEQYF.

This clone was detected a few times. The CDR3 sequence is CASSTGFMGEAFF. CDR3 coding DNA: TGTGCCAGCAGCACAGGATTTATGGGTGAAGCTTTCTTT. The rearrangement links TRBV7-8 to TRBJ1-1; TRBD1 might be the D (5 bases). Germline values: CDR1 SGHVS, CDR2 FQNEAQ. V lost 5 bases, J lost 7 bases, and 14 bases lay in between. The CDR3 contains 13 residues.

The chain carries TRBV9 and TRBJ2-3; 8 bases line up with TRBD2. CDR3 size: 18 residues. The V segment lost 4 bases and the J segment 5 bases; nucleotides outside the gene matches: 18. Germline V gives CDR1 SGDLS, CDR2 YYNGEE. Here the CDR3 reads CASSPRPGGLAGLDTQYF. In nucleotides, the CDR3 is TGTGCCAGCAGCCCCCGGCCCGGAGGGCTAGCGGGTTTAGATACGCAGTATTTT.

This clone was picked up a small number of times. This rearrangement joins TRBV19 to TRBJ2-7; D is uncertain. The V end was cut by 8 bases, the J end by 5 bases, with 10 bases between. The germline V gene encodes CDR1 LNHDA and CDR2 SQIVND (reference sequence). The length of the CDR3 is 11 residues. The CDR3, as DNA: TGTGCCAGTGGGATTGGCCACGAGCAGTACTTC. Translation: CASGIGHEQYF.

CDR3 in amino acids: CASSLAVMVAGNTIYF. The DNA for the CDR3 is TGTGCCAGCAGCTTAGCAGTTATGGTGGCTGGAAACACCATATATTTT. V is TRBV7-9 and J is TRBJ1-3; no clear D gene. Between the trimmed V and J ends, which lost 0 bases and 2 bases, there was a span of 11 bases. The germline V gene has CDR1 SEHNR and CDR2 FQNEAQ (reference sequence). CDR3 length equals 16 residues. The full variable domain, rest sourced from reference TRBV7-9 and TRBJ1-3, is DTGVSQNPRHKITKRGQNVTFRCDPISEHNRLYWYRQTLGQGPEFLTYFQNEAQLEKSRLLSDRFSAERPKGSFSTLEIQRTEQGDSAMYLCASSLAVMVAGNTIYFGEGSWLTVV.

CDR3 protein: CASSLKRDLEAFF. CDR3 nucleotide sequence: TGTGCCAGCAGTTTAAAGAGGGATTTAGAAGCTTTCTTT. This chain joins TRBV27 and TRBJ1-1; no firm D call. Per the germline V gene, CDR1 is MNHEY and CDR2 is SMNVEV (reference sequence). This CDR3 spans 13 amino acids. V lost 2 bases and J lost 8, with 12 bases in between.

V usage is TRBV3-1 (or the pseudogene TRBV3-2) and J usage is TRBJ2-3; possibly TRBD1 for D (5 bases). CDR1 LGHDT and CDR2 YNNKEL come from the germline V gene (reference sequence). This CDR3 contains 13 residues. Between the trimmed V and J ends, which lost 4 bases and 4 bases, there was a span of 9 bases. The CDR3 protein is CASSLQGADTQYF. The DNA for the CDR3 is TGTGCCAGCAGCCTACAAGGGGCAGATACGCAGTATTTT.

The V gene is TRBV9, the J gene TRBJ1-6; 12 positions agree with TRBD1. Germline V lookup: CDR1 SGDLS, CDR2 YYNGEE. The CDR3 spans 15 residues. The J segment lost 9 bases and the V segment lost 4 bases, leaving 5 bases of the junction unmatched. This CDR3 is CASSYRDRGLSPLHF. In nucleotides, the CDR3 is TGTGCCAGCAGCTACAGGGACAGGGGGCTTTCACCCCTCCACTTT.

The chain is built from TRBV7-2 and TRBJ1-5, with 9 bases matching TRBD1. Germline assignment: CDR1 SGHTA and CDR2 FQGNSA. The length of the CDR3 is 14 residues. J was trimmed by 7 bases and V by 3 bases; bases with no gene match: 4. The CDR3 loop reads CASSFGQGYQPQHF. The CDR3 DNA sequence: TGTGCCAGCAGCTTTGGACAGGGGTACCAGCCCCAGCATTTT.

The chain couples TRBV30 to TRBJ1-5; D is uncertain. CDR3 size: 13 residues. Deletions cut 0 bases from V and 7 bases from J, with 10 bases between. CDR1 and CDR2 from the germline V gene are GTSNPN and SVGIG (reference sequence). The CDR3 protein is CAWSVSTGQPQHF. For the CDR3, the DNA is TGTGCCTGGAGTGTATCTACTGGGCAGCCCCAGCATTTT.

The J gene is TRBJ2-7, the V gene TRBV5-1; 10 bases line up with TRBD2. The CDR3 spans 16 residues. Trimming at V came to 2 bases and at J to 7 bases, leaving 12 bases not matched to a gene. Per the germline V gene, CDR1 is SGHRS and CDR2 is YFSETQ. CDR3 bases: TGCGCCAGCAGCTTACCAAAAGCGGGGGGGCCGGGGGAGCAGTACTTC. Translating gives CASSLPKAGGPGEQYF.

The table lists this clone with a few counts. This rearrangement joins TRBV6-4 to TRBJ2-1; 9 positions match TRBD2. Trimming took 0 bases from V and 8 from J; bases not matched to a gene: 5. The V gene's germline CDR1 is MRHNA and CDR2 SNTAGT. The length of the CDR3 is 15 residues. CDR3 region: CASSDSAGGPHEQFF. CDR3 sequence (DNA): TGTGCCAGCAGTGACTCGGCGGGGGGGCCTCATGAGCAGTTCTTC.

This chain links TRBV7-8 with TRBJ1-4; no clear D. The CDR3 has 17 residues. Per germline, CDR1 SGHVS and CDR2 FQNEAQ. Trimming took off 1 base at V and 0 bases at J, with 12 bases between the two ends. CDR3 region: CASSLVAAAATNEKLFF. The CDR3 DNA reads TGTGCCAGCAGCTTAGTCGCGGCAGCTGCAACTAATGAAAAACTGTTTTTT.

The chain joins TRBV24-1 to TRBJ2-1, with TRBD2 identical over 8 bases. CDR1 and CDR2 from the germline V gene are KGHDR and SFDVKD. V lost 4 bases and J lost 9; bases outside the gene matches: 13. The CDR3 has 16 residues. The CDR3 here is CATSDPSGHGVGEQFF. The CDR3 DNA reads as TGTGCCACCAGTGACCCTAGCGGGCACGGTGTAGGTGAGCAGTTCTTC.

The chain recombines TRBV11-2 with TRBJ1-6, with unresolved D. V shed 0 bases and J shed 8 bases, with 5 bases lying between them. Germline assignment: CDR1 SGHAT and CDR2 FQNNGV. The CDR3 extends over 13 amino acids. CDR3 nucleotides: TGTGCCAGCAGCTTAGATCGGGATTCACCCCTCCACTTT. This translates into CASSLDRDSPLHF.

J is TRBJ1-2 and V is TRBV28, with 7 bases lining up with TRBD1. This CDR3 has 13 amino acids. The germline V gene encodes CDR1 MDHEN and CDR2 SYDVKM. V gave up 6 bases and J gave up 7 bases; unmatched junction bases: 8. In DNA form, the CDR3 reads TGTGCCAGCAGAATAGACAGGGATCGTGGCTACACCTTC. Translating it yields CASRIDRDRGYTF.

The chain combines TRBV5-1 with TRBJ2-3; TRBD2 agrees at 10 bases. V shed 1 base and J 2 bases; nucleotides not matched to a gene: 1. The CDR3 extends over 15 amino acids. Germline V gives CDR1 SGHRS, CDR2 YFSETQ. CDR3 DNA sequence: TGCGCCAGCAGCTTGCTAGCGGGGGTCACAGATACGCAGTATTTT. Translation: CASSLLAGVTDTQYF.

CDR3: CASSVSPSVQPQHF. CDR3 DNA: TGTGCCAGCAGCGTAAGCCCCTCCGTCCAGCCCCAGCATTTT. The rearrangement uses TRBV9 and TRBJ1-5, with no clear D. The ends were cut back, 1 base at V and 7 bases at J, with 12 bases in the middle. The CDR3 totals 14 residues. CDR1 SGDLS and CDR2 YYNGEE come from the germline V gene.

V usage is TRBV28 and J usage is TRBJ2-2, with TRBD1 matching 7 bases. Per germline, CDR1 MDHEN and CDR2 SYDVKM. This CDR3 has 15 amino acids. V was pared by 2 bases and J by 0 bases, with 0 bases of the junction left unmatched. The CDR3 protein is CASSLTGANTGELFF. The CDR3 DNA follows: TGTGCCAGCAGTTTAACAGGGGCGAACACCGGGGAGCTGTTTTTT.

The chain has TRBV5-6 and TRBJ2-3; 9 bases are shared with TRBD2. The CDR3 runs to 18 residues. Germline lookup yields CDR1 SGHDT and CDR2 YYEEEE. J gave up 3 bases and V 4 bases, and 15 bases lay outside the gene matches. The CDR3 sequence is CASSHQRGSGRRTDTQYF. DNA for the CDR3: TGTGCCAGCAGCCATCAAAGGGGTAGCGGGAGACGGACAGATACGCAGTATTTT. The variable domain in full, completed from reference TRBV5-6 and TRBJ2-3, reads DAGVTQSPTHLIKTRGQQVTLRCSPKSGHDTVSWYQQALGQGPQFIFQYYEEEERQRGNFPDRFSGHQFPNYSSELNVNALLLGDSALYLCASSHQRGSGRRTDTQYFGPGTRLTVL.